This record looks at one T cell receptor (beta chain) sequence and its context. This sample was included in a study of human CD4 T cells and Enterobacteriaceae. The germline V gene has CDR1 MNHEY and CDR2 SVGAGI. Trimming left V 5 bases short and J 2 bases short, with 14 bases between. The CDR3 runs 15 residues. The memory gate held CD4+ cells that were not CD45RA+CCR7+CD95- naive cells, over 95% pure. Blood from healthy donors was obtained in Switzerland from donation centers. Before sorting, cells positive for CD8, CD14, CD16, CD56, CD19 or bright CD25 were removed. Deep-level sequencing, detecting one cell in 200,000, covered ex vivo memory CD4+. TCRdb's copy holds only in-frame clones and misses some; the assay was immunoSEQ multiplex PCR. This sample has fewer than 35,000 clones, with approximately 78% found just once.

This clonotype originated in a human donor in good health. V gene TRBV6-5 combines with J gene TRBJ2-3; D might be TRBD1 or TRBD2, each matching 5 bases. The sequenced material came from memory CD4+ T cells from blood. CDR3 coding DNA: TGTGCCAGCAGTCGGGACGGACTGACCACAGATACGCAGTATTTT. Protein sequence: CASSRDGLTTDTQYF.